This T cell receptor (beta chain) was captured by sequencing in a study of blood T cells in healthy people across ages. PCR was performed a second time for about 7 to 11 cycles using a sample-barcoded 5' primer and a J-beta primer mix. Via MiXCR, TCRdb re-called the 5' RACE reads, giving one row per CDR3 protein. The sample lists around 1.7 million distinct CDR3 sequences; 28% were seen once. This clonotype was recorded at least ten times. Its antigen remains unknown. Collection of about 9.4 milliliters of peripheral blood was performed for each donor. Germline values: CDR1 MNHNY, CDR2 SVGAGI (reference sequence). After removal of 4 bases from V and 5 bases from J, the junction contained 9 bases not matched to a gene. The CDR3 spans 15 residues. Findings and caveats of the study: Naive and antigen-experienced cells were not separated, limiting conclusive comparison. Researchers judged that diversity estimates from one million T cells fell short of true values.

The chain carries TRBV6-6 and TRBJ2-7; 9 bases map to TRBD1. This sequence originates from a woman in her 30s in good health. The source material was blood. The CDR3 DNA reads TGTGCCAGCAGTTCGACCGGGACAGGGTTCAACGAGCAGTACTTC. Translation gives CASSSTGTGFNEQYF.